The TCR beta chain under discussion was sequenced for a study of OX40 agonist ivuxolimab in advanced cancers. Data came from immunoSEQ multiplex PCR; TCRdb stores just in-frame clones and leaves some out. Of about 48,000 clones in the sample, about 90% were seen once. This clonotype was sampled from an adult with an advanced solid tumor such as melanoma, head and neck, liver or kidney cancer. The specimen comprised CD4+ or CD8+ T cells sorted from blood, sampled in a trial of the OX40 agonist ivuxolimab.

The CDR3 sequence: CATSRVSGNQPQHF. Here the CDR3 DNA reads TGTGCCACCAGCAGAGTAAGTGGCAATCAGCCCCAGCATTTT. The V gene is TRBV15, the J gene TRBJ1-5; D is undetermined. The V end was cut by 1 base, the J end by 2 bases, with 6 bases between. CDR1 and CDR2 (germline): LNHNV, YYDKDF (reference sequence). This CDR3 contains 14 residues.